Below, 3 T cell receptor beta chains from the same sample are listed, as sequenced in a study of Graves' ophthalmopathy and Graves' hyperthyroidism. RNA transcripts were the template, and TCR beta CDR3 regions were amplified from them. HTBI primers were used in a first-round RT-PCR, which preceded a second-round multiplex PCR. Via MiXCR, TCRdb re-called the multiplex PCR reads, giving one row per CDR3 protein. The repertoire consists of about 660,000 distinct CDR3 sequences, with about two fifths occurring once and the leading ten covering around 3.3%. The sequencing sample was made of peripheral blood. These receptor sequences come from an adult man with Graves' ophthalmopathy.

V is TRBV9 and J is TRBJ2-5; 11 bases are shared with TRBD2. Per germline, CDR1 SGDLS and CDR2 YYNGEE. The CDR3 runs 16 residues. After removal of 3 bases from V and 11 bases from J, the junction contained 15 bases not matched to a gene. The CDR3 loop is CASSAFETSGTDTQYF. The CDR3 coding sequence is TGTGCCAGCAGCGCCTTCGAGACTAGCGGGACAGATACGCAGTACTTC. The variable domain in full, completed from reference TRBV9 and TRBJ2-5, reads DSGVTQTPKHLITATGQRVTLRCSPRSGDLSVYWYQQSLDQGLQFLIQYYNGEERAKGNILERFSAQQFPDLHSELNLSSLELGDSALYFCASSAFETSGTDTQYFGPGTRLLVL.

Ten or more counts support this clonotype. This chain joins TRBV20-1 and TRBJ1-4; TRBD1 matches at 7 bases. The V gene end was trimmed by 4 bases and the J gene end by 7 bases; junction bases not matched to a gene: 3. Per the germline V gene, CDR1 is DFQATT and CDR2 is SNEGSKA (reference sequence). The CDR3 has 12 residues. CDR3 DNA: TGCAGTGCTACCGGGACAGCTGAAAAACTGTTTTTT. It translates to CSATGTAEKLFF.

Points on this clonotype: One end of the junction does not line up with germline, which may come from a read error. The rearrangement joins TRBV7-9 to TRBJ2-7, with 11 positions matching TRBD1. The CDR3 is 15 amino acids. Germline assignment: CDR1 SEHNR and CDR2 FQNEAQ (reference sequence). The CDR3 coding sequence is TGCGCCAGCAGCCAGGACAGGGGGCGATCTTCCGAGCAGTACTTC. It is translated as CASSQDRGRSSEQYF.